The source of this TCR beta chain is a study of cytomegalovirus exposure and HLA in healthy donors (dated by TCRdb to about 2017). Background for the entire study: The approximately 710 repertoires of the first cohort and the 95 to 150 validation repertoires were produced on the same platform, according to a later analysis. The study aimed to test whether signatures of past pathogen exposure could be identified by cataloging public T cell receptors. Besides the first cohort of approximately 710 subjects, a separate validation cohort made up of over 95 different subjects was used. The study combined high-throughput TCR immunosequencing, statistical association of individual TCRs with disease status, and machine learning to predict cytomegalovirus infection status.

Notes on this clone: There is no known antigen for this receptor. Base qualities are not recorded, but no much larger clone differs from it by a single base.

What the study reported, not specific to this receptor: The study listed 150 to 200 TCR beta chains as associated with cytomegalovirus. All 120 or so repertoires were used to score co-occurrence in the validation cohort in a later analysis, because that analysis had no HLA typing for the cohort. A few of the identified cytomegalovirus-associated TCR beta chains were confirmed in vitro to be specific for cytomegalovirus antigens. Across donors, most TCR sequences were observed very rarely, whereas some public TCRs were present in many individuals. The authors suggested that the approach could potentially be generalized to other disease states and immunological phenotypes. In both the original and validation cohorts, the classifier was reported to diagnose cytomegalovirus status with high specificity and sensitivity. In a later analysis, TCRs clustered in the first cohort were found to also tend to co-occur in the roughly 120 validation repertoires, with roughly 93% of cluster scores above 0.

Donors formed part of the validation cohort, which comprised 95 to 150 subjects and was distinct from the first cohort of over 500 subjects. Library preparation employed the immunoSEQ multiplex PCR assay. As for the authors' bioinformatics: To diagnose cytomegalovirus status from the catalog of TCR beta chain sequences, a statistical classification framework was built. TCRdb took this table from immuneACCESS and kept in-frame rearrangements with V and J called. Such tables lack part of the clones; where checked against another copy, unresolved V genes explain under half of the gap, and the rest is unexplained. D and trimming come from the DNA, and the V and J calls and clone size come from that table. Here the sample has fewer than 200,000 clones; 75% to 95% occur a single time. The ten largest clones add up to roughly 3% of the sample. Reading from cysteine to phenylalanine, the CDR3 counts 18 amino acids. Only the CDR3 DNA stays, 54 bases, in frame from base 1. V was cut back by 3 bases and J by 6 bases, leaving a gap of 24 bases between them. CDR1 and CDR2 were assigned from the germline V gene as MDHEN and SYDVKM.

The TCR originated in a woman aged 18-29 years in good health and CMV-seropositive. The sequence links TRBV28 to TRBJ1-5, and TRBD1 may be the D gene, going by 6 matching bases. Sequenced input: PBMCs. CDR3 sequence: CASSFSPGAPGGSQPQHF. The nucleotide sequence is given as TGTGCCAGCAGTTTTTCCCCAGGTGCCCCGGGGGGCAGTCAGCCCCAGCATTTT.